The following is a T cell receptor beta chain sequence with its context. Its cognate antigen is unknown. V dropped 4 bases and J dropped 4; count of bases not matched to a gene: 9. In germline, CDR1 is SGDLS, CDR2 YYNGEE. The CDR3 runs to 17 residues. Assay used: immunoSEQ multiplex PCR; TCRdb lists only in-frame clones, some missing. The table lists about 32,000 clones, about four fifths of them singletons. Time point in this sample: cycle 4 day 1 (C4D1), after less than 7 weeks of nivolumab. Every single patient, without exception, relapsed after autologous stem cell transplantation, and brentuximab vedotin exposure varied. The data were obtained in a study of PD-1 blockade in classical Hodgkin lymphoma. The wider study: The study gave patients nivolumab 3 mg/kg intravenously every 2 weeks. Findings of the study overall: Newly diagnosed and completely responding patients shared comparable baseline diversity.

This clonotype was sampled from a human donor with classical Hodgkin lymphoma. The chain combines TRBV9 with TRBJ2-3, with 13 bases that match TRBD2. The sequences come from peripheral blood mononuclear cells (PBMCs), collected before the fourth cycle of nivolumab. Written as DNA, the CDR3 is TGTGCCAGCAGCCCCTTAGGGGGACTAGCGGGGTCAGATACGCAGTATTTT. Residues: CASSPLGGLAGSDTQYF.